Each of the 13 T cell receptor beta chains below was sequenced from the same sample in a study of blood T cell repertoires in COVID-19. The table came from immunoSEQ multiplex PCR; TCRdb's copy has only in-frame clones and leaves some out. The table includes 130,000 or so clones, approximately 82% detected once. Input material: peripheral blood. Receptors originate from a human donor in a cohort sampled during active COVID-19.

J is TRBJ2-2 and V is TRBV28, with D perhaps matching TRBD1 (5 bases). This CDR3 comprises 12 residues. CDR1 and CDR2 from the germline V gene are MDHEN and SYDVKM. V shed 5 bases and J shed 6 bases, with 7 bases lying between them. In DNA form, the CDR3 reads TGTGCCAGCAGTGCAGGGCCCGGGGAGCTGTTTTTT. Translated: CASSAGPGELFF.

This sequence joins TRBV27 and TRBJ1-2; D not resolved. The V gene lost 8 bases and the J gene lost 1 base, with 17 bases spanning the gap. The CDR3 is 15 amino acids. Germline V gene lookup returns CDR1 MNHEY and CDR2 SMNVEV (reference sequence). CDR3 sequence reads: CASGNGEGGNYGYTF. The CDR3, as DNA: TGTGCCAGCGGCAACGGGGAAGGAGGTAACTATGGCTACACCTTC.

A single count supports this clone. This chain uses TRBV11-2 with TRBJ2-7; a possible D gene is TRBD2 (6 bases). V lost 5 bases, J lost 0 bases, and 20 bases lay in between. Germline V gives CDR1 SGHAT, CDR2 FQNNGV. There are 17 residues in the CDR3. This CDR3 reads CASSARLVWNGSYEQYF. CDR3 coding DNA: TGTGCCAGCAGCGCCCGACTAGTTTGGAATGGCTCCTACGAGCAGTACTTC.

This clone was detected a few times. The chain combines TRBV5-8 with TRBJ1-2, with D perhaps TRBD1 (5 bases). CDR1 and CDR2 (germline): SGHTS, YDEGEE. This CDR3 is built from 17 residues. V shed 4 bases and J shed 0 bases, with 19 bases lying between them. The CDR3 DNA follows: TGTGCCAGCAGCCCACTTAGATTACTGACAGCTAACTATGGCTACACCTTC. Its protein is CASSPLRLLTANYGYTF.

The sample holds a few counts of this clone. The rearrangement uses TRBV2 and TRBJ1-1, with 7 bases lining up with TRBD1. Germline V gives CDR1 SNHLY, CDR2 FYNNEI. CDR3 length: 14 amino acids. With V trimmed by 5 bases and J by 4 bases, 7 bases remained unmatched. The CDR3 sequence is CASSTEGGVTEAFF. CDR3 nucleotide sequence: TGTGCCAGCAGTACCGAAGGGGGCGTCACTGAAGCTTTCTTT.

The V and J genes are TRBV5-1 and TRBJ2-3, with D maybe TRBD2 (5 bases). The CDR3 consists of 14 residues. V was cut by 1 base and J by 5 bases, with 11 bases left in between. The germline gives CDR1 SGHRS, CDR2 YFSETQ. This CDR3 is CASSLRGELDTQYF. Written as DNA, the CDR3 is TGCGCCAGCAGCTTGCGGGGAGAGTTAGATACGCAGTATTTT.

The V call is TRBV7-9, the J call TRBJ1-5; 8 bases are a match to TRBD1. V lost 5 bases to trimming and J lost 3 bases; unmatched junction nucleotides: 6. Germline CDR1 SEHNR, CDR2 FQNEAQ (reference sequence). This CDR3 has 15 residues. The CDR3 bases are TGTGCCAGCAGCGGGGCTCAGGGGGCCAATCAGCCCCAGCATTTT. Amino acids: CASSGAQGANQPQHF.

This clone was recorded only once. The V call is TRBV3-1 (or the pseudogene TRBV3-2), the J call TRBJ2-5, with a tentative D call TRBD2 (6 bases). Germline V gives CDR1 LGHDT, CDR2 YNNKEL (reference sequence). The CDR3 runs to 14 residues. Deletions cut 2 bases from V and 2 bases from J, with 9 bases between. The CDR3 loop reads CASSQRDFQETQYF. The CDR3 DNA reads as TGTGCCAGCAGCCAACGGGACTTTCAAGAGACCCAGTACTTC.

A remark on this clone: This sample includes further DNA sequences coding for the same CDR3. V gene TRBV19 combines with J gene TRBJ2-3; 9 bases fit TRBD1. V trimming: 4 bases; J trimming: 3 bases; junction bases outside the gene matches: 5. Germline V gene data show CDR1 as LNHDA and CDR2 as SQIVND (reference sequence). This CDR3 has 15 residues. In DNA, the CDR3 is TGTGCCAGTAGTACGCCCGGACAGGGGACAGATACGCAGTATTTT. It translates to CASSTPGQGTDTQYF.

About this clone: Other DNA sequences from this sample encode an identical CDR3 as well. The genes are TRBV5-1 and TRBJ2-2, with D maybe TRBD1 (6 bases). Trimming took 3 bases from V and 5 from J, leaving 11 bases between them. Germline CDR1 reads SGHRS; CDR2 reads YFSETQ. The length of the CDR3 is 14 residues. The chain's CDR3 is CASSSLGATGELFF. Here the CDR3 DNA reads TGCGCCAGCAGCTCTCTGGGGGCGACCGGGGAGCTGTTTTTT.

The V and J genes are TRBV19 and TRBJ1-5; D is possibly TRBD1 (5 bases). The germline gives CDR1 LNHDA, CDR2 SQIVND (reference sequence). V shed 8 bases and J shed 2 bases, with 10 bases lying between them. This CDR3 has 13 amino acids. Written as DNA, the CDR3 is TGTGCCAGTGGGGGGTTGGGCAATCAGCCCCAGCATTTT. Encoded protein: CASGGLGNQPQHF.

The V gene is TRBV7-2, the J gene TRBJ1-5; 10 bases are a match to TRBD1. After removal of 5 bases from V and 3 bases from J, the junction contained 7 bases not matched to a gene. The CDR3 length is 16 residues. Germline-derived CDR1 and CDR2 are SGHTA and FQGNSA. CDR3 residues: CASSPRTGGDNQPQHF. The CDR3 nucleotides read TGTGCCAGCAGCCCCAGGACAGGGGGAGACAATCAGCCCCAGCATTTT.

This rearrangement joins TRBV27 to TRBJ2-1, with TRBD2 identical over 7 bases. V gave up 6 bases and J gave up 6 bases; unmatched junction bases: 11. The CDR3 loop spans 15 amino acids. The germline gives CDR1 MNHEY, CDR2 SMNVEV (reference sequence). CDR3 nucleotide sequence: TGTGCCAGCAGAGTATCCGGGAGGAGCAGCAATGAGCAGTTCTTC. Translated, it gives CASRVSGRSSNEQFF.